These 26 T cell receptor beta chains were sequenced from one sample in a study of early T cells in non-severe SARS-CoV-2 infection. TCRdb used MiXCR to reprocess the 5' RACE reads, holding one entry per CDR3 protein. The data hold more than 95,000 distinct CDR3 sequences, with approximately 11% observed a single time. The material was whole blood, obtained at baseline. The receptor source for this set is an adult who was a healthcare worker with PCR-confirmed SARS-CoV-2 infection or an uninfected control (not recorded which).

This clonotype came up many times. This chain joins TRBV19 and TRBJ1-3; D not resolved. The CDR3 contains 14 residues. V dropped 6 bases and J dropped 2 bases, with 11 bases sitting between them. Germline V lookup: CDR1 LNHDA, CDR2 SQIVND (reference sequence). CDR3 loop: CASRPEPTGNTIYF. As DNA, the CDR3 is TGTGCCAGTAGACCTGAACCTACTGGAAACACCATATATTTT.

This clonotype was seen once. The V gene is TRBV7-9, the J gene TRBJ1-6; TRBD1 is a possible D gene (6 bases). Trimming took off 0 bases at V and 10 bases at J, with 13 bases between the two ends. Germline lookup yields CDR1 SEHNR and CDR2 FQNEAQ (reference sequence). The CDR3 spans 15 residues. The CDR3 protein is CASSLAGGLGSPLHF. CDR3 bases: TGTGCCAGCAGCTTAGCCGGGGGGCTTGGGTCACCCCTCCACTTT.

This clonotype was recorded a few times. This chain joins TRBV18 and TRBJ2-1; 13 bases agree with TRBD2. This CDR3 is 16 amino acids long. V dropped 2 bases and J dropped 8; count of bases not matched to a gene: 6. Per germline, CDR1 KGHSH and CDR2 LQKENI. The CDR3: CASSPGTSGIIDEQFF. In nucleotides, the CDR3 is TGTGCCAGCTCACCAGGGACTAGCGGGATAATCGATGAGCAGTTCTTC.

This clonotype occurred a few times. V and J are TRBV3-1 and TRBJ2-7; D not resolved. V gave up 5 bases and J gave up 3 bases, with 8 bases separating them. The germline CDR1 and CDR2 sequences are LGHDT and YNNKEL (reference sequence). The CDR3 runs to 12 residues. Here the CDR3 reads CASSYNIYEQYF. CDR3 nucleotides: TGTGCCAGCAGCTATAATATCTACGAGCAGTACTTC.

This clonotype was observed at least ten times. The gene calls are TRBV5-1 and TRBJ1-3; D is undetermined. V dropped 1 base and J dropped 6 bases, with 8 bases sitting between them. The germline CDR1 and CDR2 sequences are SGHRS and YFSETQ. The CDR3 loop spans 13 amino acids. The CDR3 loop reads CASSLQSENTIYF. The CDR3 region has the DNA TGCGCCAGCAGCTTGCAGAGCGAAAACACCATATATTTT.

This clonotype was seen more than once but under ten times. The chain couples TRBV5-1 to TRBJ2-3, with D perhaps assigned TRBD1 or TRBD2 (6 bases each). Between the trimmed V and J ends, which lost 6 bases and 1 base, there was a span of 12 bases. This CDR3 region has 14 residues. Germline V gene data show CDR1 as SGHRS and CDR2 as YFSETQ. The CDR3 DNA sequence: TGCGCCAGCACCCGGAGGGGGGGCACAGATACGCAGTATTTT. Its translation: CASTRRGGTDTQYF.

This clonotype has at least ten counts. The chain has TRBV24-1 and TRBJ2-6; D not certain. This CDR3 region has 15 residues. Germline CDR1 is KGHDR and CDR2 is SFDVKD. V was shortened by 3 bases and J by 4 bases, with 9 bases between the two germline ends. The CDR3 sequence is CATSDVGNGANVLTF. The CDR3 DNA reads TGTGCCACCAGTGATGTGGGGAACGGGGCCAACGTCCTGACTTTC.

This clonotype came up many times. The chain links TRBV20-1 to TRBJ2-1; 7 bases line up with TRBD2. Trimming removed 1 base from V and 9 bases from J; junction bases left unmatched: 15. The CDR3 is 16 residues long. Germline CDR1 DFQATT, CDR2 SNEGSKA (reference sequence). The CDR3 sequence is CSARGGTSGDDSEQFF. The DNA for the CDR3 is TGCAGTGCTAGAGGGGGTACCAGCGGGGACGATAGTGAGCAGTTCTTC.

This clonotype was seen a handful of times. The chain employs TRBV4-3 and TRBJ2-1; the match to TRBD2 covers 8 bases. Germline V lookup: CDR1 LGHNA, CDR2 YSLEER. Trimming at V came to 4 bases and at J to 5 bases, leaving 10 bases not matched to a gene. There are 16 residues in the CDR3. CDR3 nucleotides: TGCGCCAGCAGCCCCCGAAGCGGGGGCTCTAACAATGAGCAGTTCTTC. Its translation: CASSPRSGGSNNEQFF.

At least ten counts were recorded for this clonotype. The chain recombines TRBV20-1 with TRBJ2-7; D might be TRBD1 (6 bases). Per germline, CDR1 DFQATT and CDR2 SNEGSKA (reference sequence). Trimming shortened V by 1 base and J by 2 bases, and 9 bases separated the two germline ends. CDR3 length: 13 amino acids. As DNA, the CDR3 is TGCAGTGCTAGAGGGACAGCTACCTACGAGCAGTACTTC. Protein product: CSARGTATYEQYF.

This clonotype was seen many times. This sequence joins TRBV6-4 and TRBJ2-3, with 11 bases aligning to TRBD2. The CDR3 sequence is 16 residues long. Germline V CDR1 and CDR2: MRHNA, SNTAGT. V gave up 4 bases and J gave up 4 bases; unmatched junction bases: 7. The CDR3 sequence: CASSATAGLAADTQYF. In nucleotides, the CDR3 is TGTGCCAGCAGTGCGACAGCGGGACTAGCGGCAGATACGCAGTATTTT.

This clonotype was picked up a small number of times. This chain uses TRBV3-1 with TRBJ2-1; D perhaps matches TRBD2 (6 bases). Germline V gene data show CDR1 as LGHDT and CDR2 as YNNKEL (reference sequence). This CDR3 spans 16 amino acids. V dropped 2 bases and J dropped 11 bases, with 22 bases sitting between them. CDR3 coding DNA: TGTGCCAGCAGCCAAAATAGGAGGGCGGTGCAGGCGAAGCAGTTCTTC. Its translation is CASSQNRRAVQAKQFF.

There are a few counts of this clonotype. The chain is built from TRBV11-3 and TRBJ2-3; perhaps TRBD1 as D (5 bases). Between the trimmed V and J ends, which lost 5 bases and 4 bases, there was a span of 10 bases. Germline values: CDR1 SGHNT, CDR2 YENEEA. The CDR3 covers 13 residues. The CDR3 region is CASSIRGADTQYF. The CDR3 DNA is TGTGCCAGCAGCATTAGGGGTGCAGATACGCAGTATTTT. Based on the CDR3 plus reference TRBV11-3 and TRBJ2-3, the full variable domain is EAGVVQSPRYKIIEKKQPVAFWCNPISGHNTLYWYLQNLGQGPELLIRYENEEAVDDSQLPKDRFSAERLKGVDSTLKIQPAELGDSAVYLCASSIRGADTQYFGPGTRLTVL.

CDR3 amino acids: CASSANNRNQPQHF. CDR3 nucleotide sequence: TGCGCCAGCAGTGCAAATAATCGCAATCAGCCCCAGCATTTT. The chain couples TRBV10-2 to TRBJ1-5, with unresolved D. V was trimmed by 4 bases and J by 2 bases, leaving 9 bases between them. Germline-derived CDR1 and CDR2 are WSHSY and SAAADI. The CDR3 extends over 14 amino acids.

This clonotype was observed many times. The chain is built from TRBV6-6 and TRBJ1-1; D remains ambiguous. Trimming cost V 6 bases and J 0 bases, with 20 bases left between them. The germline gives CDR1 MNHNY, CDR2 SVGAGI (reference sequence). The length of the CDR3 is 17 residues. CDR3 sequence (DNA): TGTGCCAGCAGGTTCTCGAATAGACGTTCGTTGAACACTGAAGCTTTCTTT. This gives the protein CASRFSNRRSLNTEAFF.

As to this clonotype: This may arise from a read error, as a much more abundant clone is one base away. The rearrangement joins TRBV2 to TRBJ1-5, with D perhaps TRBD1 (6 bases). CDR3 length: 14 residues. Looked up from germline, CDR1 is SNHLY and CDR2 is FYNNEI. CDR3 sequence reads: CTSTERGADQPQHF. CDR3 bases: TGTACCAGCACTGAAAGGGGGGCGGATCAGCCCCAGCATTTT.

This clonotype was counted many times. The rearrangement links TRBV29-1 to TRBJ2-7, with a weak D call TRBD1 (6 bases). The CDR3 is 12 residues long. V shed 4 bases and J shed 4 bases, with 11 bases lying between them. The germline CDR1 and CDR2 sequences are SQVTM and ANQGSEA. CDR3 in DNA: TGCAGCGTTGCCGCGGACAGATACGAGCAGTACTTC. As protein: CSVAADRYEQYF.

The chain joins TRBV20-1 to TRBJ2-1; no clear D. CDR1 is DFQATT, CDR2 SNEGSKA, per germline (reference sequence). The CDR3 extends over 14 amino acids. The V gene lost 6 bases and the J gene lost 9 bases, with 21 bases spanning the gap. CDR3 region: CSAERTRSGGEQFF. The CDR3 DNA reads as TGCAGTGCGGAAAGGACCAGGTCCGGCGGTGAGCAGTTCTTC.

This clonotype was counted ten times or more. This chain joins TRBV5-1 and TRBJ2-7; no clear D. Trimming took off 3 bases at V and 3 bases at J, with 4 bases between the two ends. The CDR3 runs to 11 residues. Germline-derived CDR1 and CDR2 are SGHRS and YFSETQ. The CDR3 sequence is CASSSNYEQYF. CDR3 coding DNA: TGCGCCAGCAGCTCCAACTACGAGCAGTACTTC.

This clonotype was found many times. In nucleotides, the CDR3 is TGTGCCAGTAGGCGGACAGATGAGATGCCGCAGTATTTT. Translating it yields CASRRTDEMPQYF. This rearrangement joins TRBV19 to TRBJ2-3; maybe TRBD1 (6 bases). CDR1 LNHDA and CDR2 SQIVND come from the germline V gene (reference sequence). Trimming left V 6 bases short and J 10 bases short, with 17 bases between. CDR3 length equals 13 residues.

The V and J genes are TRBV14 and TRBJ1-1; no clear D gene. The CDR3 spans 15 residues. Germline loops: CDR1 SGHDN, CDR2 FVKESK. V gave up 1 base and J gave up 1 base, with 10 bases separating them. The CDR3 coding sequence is TGTGCCAGCAGCCAAGTTCGGCGGCAGAACACTGAAGCTTTCTTT. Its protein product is CASSQVRRQNTEAFF.

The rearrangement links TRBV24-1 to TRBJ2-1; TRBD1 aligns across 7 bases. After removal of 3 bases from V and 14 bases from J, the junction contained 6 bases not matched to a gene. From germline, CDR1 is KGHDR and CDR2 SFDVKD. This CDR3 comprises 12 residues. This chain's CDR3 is CATSDEPGQKFF. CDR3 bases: TGTGCCACCAGTGATGAACCGGGACAGAAGTTCTTC.

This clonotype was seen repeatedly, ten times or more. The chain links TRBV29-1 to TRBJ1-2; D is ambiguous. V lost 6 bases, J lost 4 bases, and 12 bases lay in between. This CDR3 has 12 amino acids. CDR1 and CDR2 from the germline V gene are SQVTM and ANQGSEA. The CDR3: CSVGLSGYGYTF. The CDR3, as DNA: TGCAGCGTGGGTTTATCGGGCTATGGCTACACCTTC.

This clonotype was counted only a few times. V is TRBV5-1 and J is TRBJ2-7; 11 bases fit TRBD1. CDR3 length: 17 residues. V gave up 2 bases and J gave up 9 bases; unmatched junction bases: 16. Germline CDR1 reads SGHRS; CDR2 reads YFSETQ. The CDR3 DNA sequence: TGCGCCAGCAGCTTCCGGACAGGGGGCTATTCTTCTAGCGGGCAGTACTTC. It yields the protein CASSFRTGGYSSSGQYF. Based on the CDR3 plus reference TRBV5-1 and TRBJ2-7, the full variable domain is KAGVTQTPRYLIKTRGQQVTLSCSPISGHRSVSWYQQTPGQGLQFLFEYFSETQRNKGNFPGRFSGRQFSNSRSEMNVSTLELGDSALYLCASSFRTGGYSSSGQYFGPGTRLTVT.

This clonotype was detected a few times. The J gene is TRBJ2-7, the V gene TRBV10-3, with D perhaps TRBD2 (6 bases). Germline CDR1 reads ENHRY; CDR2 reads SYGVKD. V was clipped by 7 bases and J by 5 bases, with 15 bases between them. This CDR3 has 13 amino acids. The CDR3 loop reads CAINRGELDEQYF. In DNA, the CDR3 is TGTGCCATCAATCGCGGGGAACTCGACGAGCAGTACTTC.

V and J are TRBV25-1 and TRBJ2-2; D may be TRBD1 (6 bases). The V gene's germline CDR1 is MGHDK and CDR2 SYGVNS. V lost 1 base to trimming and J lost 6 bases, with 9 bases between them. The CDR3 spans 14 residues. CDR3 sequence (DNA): TGTGCCAGCAGTGAATCCACAGGGTCCGGGGAGCTGTTTTTT. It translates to CASSESTGSGELFF.